This TCR beta chain was recovered during a study of regulatory T cells in long-lasting Graves disease. To note about this clonotype: Its antigen is not identified.

The CDR3 contains 17 residues. The J segment lost 5 bases and the V segment lost 5 bases, leaving 15 bases of the junction unmatched. CDR1 is MGHRA and CDR2 is YSYEKL in the germline V gene. Study-wide results and caveats: Among persistent patients, a larger number of public clonotypes were shared (about 2,700) than among newly diagnosed patients (roughly 910).

Arm-PCR of CDR3 regions and iRepertoire HTBI primers were used to build TCR beta libraries. TCRdb recomputed calls from the multiplex PCR reads with MiXCR, one row per CDR3 protein. The table lists over 500,000 distinct CDR3 sequences, 16% of them singletons. Regarding time point: newly diagnosed GD, antithyroid drugs for less than 3 months. After RNA was extracted from PBMCs, the TCR library was made from it. Another study also made use of these data, one on T cells in Graves' hyperthyroidism and ophthalmopathy.

Sequenced here: peripheral blood mononuclear cells (PBMCs), sampled at new diagnosis, from a patient treated with antithyroid drugs. This rearrangement joins TRBV4-1 to TRBJ2-3; 8 bases align to TRBD2. This receptor was obtained from a woman aged 30 to 39 with Graves disease. CDR3 coding DNA: TGCGCCAGCAGCTCACCGGTTTCAAGCGGGAGTGGAGATACGCAGTATTTT. Translated: CASSSPVSSGSGDTQYF.